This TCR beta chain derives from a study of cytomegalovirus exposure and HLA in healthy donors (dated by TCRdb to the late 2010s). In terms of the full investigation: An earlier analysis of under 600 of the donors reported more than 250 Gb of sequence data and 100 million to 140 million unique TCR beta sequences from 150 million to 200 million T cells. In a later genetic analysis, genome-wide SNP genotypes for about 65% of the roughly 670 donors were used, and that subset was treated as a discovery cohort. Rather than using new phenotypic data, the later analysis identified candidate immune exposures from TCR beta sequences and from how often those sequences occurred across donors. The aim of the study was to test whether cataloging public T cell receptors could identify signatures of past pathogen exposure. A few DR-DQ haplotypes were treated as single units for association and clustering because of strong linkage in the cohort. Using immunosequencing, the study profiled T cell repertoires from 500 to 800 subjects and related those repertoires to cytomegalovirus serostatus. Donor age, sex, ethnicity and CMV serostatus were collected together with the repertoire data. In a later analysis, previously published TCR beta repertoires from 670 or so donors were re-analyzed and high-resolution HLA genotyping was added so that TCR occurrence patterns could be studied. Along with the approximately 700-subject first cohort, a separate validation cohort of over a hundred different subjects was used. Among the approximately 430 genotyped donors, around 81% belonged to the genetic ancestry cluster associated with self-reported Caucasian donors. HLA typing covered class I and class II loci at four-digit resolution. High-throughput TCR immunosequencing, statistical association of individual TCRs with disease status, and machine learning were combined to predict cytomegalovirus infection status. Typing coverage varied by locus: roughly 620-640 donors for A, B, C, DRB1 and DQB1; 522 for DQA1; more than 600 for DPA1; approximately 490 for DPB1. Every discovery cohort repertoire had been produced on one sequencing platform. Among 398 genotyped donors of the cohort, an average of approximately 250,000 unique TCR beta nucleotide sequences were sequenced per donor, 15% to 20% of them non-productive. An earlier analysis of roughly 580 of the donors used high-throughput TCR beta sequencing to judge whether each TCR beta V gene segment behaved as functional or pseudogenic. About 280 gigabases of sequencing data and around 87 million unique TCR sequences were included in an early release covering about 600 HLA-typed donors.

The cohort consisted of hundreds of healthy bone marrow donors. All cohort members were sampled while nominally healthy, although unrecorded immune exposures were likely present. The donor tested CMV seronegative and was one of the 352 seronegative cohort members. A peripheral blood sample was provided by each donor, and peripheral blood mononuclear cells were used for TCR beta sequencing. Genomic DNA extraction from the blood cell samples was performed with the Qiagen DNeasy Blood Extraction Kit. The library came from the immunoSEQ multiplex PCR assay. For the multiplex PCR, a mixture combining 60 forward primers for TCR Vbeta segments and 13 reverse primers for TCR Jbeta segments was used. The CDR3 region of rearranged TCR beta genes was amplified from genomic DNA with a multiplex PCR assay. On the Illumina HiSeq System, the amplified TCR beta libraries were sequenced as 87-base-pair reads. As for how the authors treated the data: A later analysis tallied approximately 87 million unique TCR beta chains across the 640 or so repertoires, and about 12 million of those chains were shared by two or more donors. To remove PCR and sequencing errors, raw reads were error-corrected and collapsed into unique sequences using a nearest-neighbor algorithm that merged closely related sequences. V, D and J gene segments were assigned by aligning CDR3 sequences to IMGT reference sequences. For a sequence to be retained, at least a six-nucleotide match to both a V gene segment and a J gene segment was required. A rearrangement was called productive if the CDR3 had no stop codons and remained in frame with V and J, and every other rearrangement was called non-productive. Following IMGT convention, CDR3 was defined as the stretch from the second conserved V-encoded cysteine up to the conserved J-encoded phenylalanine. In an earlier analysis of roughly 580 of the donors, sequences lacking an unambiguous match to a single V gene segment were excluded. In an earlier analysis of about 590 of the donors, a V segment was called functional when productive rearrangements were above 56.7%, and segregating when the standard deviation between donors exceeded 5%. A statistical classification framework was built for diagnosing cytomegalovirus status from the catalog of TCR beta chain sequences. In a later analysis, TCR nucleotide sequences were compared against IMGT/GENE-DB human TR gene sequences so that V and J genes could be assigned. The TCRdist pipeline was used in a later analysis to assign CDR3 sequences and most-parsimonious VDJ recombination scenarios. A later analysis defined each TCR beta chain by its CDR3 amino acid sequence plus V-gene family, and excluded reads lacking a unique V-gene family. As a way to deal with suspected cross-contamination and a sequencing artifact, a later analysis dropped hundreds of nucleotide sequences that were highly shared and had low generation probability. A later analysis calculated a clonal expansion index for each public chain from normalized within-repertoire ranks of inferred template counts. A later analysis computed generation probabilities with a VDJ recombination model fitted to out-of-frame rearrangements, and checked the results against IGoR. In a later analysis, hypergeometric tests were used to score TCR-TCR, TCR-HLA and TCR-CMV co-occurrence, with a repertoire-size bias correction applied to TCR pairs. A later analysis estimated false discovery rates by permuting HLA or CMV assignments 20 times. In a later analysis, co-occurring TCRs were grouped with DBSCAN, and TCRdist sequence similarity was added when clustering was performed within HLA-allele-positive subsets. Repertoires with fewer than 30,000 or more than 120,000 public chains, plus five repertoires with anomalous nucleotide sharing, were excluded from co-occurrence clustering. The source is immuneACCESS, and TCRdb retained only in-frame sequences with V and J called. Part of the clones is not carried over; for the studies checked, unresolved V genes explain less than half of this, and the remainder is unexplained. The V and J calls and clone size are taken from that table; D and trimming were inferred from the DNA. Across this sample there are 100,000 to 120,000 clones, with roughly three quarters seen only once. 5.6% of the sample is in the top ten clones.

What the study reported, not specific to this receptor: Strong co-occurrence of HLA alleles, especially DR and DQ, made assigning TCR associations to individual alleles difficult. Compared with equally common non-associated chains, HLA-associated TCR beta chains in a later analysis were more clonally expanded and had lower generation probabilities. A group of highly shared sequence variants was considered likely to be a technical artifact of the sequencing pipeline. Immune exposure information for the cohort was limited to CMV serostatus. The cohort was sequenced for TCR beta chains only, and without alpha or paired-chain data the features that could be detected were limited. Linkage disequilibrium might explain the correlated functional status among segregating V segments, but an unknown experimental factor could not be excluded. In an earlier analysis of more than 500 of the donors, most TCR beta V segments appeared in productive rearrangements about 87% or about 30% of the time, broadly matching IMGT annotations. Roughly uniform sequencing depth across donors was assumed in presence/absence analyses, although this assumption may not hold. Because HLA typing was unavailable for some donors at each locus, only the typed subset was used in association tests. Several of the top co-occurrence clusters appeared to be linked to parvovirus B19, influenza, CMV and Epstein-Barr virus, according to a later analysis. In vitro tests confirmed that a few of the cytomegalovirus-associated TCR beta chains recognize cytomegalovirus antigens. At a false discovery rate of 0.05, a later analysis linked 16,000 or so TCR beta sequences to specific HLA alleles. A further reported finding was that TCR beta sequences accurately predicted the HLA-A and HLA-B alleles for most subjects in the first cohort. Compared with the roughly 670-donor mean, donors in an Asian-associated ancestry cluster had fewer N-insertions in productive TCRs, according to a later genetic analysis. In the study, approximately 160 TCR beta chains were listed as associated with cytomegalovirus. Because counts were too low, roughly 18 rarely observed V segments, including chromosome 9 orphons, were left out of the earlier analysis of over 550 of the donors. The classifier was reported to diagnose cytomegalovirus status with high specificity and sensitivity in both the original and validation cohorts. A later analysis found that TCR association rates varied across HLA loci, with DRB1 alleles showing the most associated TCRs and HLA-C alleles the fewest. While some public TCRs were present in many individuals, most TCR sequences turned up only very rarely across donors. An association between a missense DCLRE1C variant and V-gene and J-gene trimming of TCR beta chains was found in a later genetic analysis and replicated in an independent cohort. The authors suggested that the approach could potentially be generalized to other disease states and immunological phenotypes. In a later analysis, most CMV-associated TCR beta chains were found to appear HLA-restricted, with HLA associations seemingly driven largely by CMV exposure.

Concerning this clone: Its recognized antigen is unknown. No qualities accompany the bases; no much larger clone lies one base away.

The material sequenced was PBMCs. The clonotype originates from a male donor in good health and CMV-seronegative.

The DNA is TGTGCCAGCAGTTTGAACCTAGCGGAACTCCACAATGAGCAGTTCTTC. Its protein product is CASSLNLAELHNEQFF. The chain joins TRBV27 to TRBJ2-1; TRBD2 fits 7 bases in the junction. The junction shows trimming of 3 bases on V and 5 bases on J, and the gene matches do not reach 10 bases of it. Including cysteine and phenylalanine, the CDR3 has 16 amino acids. CDR3 DNA is the only sequence kept; it has 48 bases, read in frame from the first base. As encoded in the germline V gene (reference sequence), CDR1 is MNHEY while CDR2 is SMNVEV.